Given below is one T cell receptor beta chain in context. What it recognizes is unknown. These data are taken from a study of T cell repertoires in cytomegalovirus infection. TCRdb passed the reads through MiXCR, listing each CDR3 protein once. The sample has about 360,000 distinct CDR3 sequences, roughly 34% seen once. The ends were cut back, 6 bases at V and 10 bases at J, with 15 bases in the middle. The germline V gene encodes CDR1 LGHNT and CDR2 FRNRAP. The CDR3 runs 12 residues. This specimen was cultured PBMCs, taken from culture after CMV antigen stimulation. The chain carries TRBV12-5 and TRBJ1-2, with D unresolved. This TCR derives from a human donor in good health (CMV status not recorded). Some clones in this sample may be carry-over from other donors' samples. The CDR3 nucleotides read TGTGCTAGTGGAGGTCAGAAAACGATCTACACCTTC. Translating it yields CASGGQKTIYTF.